This T cell receptor beta chain was found in a study of blood T cell repertoires in COVID-19. Across the whole study: Sites in the United States, Italy and Spain provided acute and convalescent COVID-19 samples. The cDNA or gDNA used as material had been derived from T cells, B-cell-depleted T cells, or PBMCs.

Original data processing: Cell counts per sample came from amplifying reference gene primers. Profiling relied on immunoSEQ multiplex PCR, and the TCRdb table lists in-frame clones only, not all of them. V and J calls and clone size are as listed in that table; D and trimming were resolved from the DNA. This sample yields some 66,000 clones, of which 91% are seen a single time; about 7.9% belongs to the top ten. Germline V gives CDR1 WSHSY, CDR2 SAAADI. Trimming shortened V by 7 bases and J by 0 bases, and 16 bases separated the two germline ends. The CDR3 extends over 16 amino acids. The chain joins TRBV10-2 to TRBJ1-5, with TRBD1 as a possible D gene (6 bases). The sample taken for sequencing was peripheral blood. The sequence was obtained from a human donor in a cohort sampled during active COVID-19. CDR3 nucleotide sequence: TGCGCCAGCAATACCGGGACACTGGATAGCAATCAGCCCCAGCATTTT. Its protein is CASNTGTLDSNQPQHF.